Included here is one T cell receptor beta chain sequence, with context. CDR3 size: 12 residues. Trimming shortened V by 3 bases and J by 10 bases, and 7 bases separated the two germline ends. Germline V gives CDR1 MNHNS, CDR2 SASEGT. The data were produced by immunoSEQ multiplex PCR, yet TCRdb's version contains in-frame clones alone and is incomplete. This sample has fewer than 200,000 clones, with roughly 90% found just once. This specimen belongs to a study of control samples from healthy donors and cancer patients. The sequenced sample was blood. This chain links TRBV6-1 with TRBJ1-6; D is perhaps TRBD1 (5 bases). The origin of this receptor is a woman in her 50s in good health. The CDR3 nucleotides read TGTGCCAGCAGTGACAGGGAGTCACCCCTCCACTTT. Encoded protein: CASSDRESPLHF.